This TCR beta chain was observed in a study of shared clonotypes between healthy human individuals (dated by TCRdb to about 2020). Context from the whole study: The cohort comprised two women and three men aged 18 to 49 years. Per donor, three plates each were used for CD4 naive and CD4 memory, two for CD8 naive, and one for CD8 memory. To estimate repertoire size and how much clonotype sharing occurs between individuals, the study deeply sequenced the blood TCR repertoires of about 5 healthy adults. To increase sequencing depth and limit assay-specific biases, TCR repertoire library preparation and sequencing were carried out by different laboratories using diverse techniques. Leukapheresis yielded between about 0.85 and 10 billion PBMCs per donor. Broader findings and caveats from the paper: The small number of donors limited the genetic and exposure-history diversity represented. Even with the large sequencing depth, rarefaction of the sorted-subset datasets indicated that sequencing was incomplete. Pairwise subsampling led to the expectation that sequencing depth would affect the degree of clonotype sharing among donors. Naive subsets generally had larger estimated clonotype richness than memory subsets did. Higher generation probabilities were observed for clonotypes shared by all four sorted-subset donors than for non-shared clonotypes. Sharing across a few donors was observed for approximately 5% of naive CD4, 3% to 3.5% of naive CD8, over 2% of memory CD4, and around 0.4% of memory CD8 clonotypes. Only blood was sampled, and tissue TCR repertoires likely differ from those in blood.

Relative to germline, V is 0 bases shorter and J is 7 bases shorter, with 19 bases between their ends. For CDR1 and CDR2, the germline V gene lists MGHRA and YSYEKL. Including the terminal cysteine and phenylalanine, the CDR3 comprises 16 residues. Only the CDR3 part of the read is kept: 48 bases, read in frame from the first base. Concerning this clone itself: No cognate antigen has been identified for it. Base qualities are not provided; no much larger clone lies one nucleotide away.

Using the deep immunoSEQ assay, multiplex PCR amplified TCR CDR3 regions from genomic DNA. For each cell subset, the extracted genomic DNA was distributed evenly across all wells of several immunoSEQ 96-well plates, and each plate served as one replicate. For sorted subsets, each replicate PCR was loaded with 200 to 250 ng genomic DNA, equivalent to 30,000 to 35,000 T cell genomes. Purified libraries were quantified with a Qubit 3.0 fluorometer, sized on a Bioanalyzer 2100, and re-quantified with the KAPA Library Quantification kit. A separate single-read 150-cycle Illumina NextSeq 550 flow cell was used to sequence each immunoSEQ 96-well plate. On the study's bioinformatics: Because the immunoSEQ output included only junctional sequences and no quality scores, the filtering could not be the same as the filtering used for full-length reads. To assign V/J genes and CDR3, sequences were annotated against IMGT germline references using PyIR, a Python wrapper for IgBLAST v1.9. Reads were filtered out if the reads had weak V/J assignments (E-value above 1e-6), no CDR3, stop codons, out-of-frame junctions, or ambiguous translated residues. V3J clonotypes were defined as sequences sharing an identical inferred V gene, J gene, and CDR3 amino acid sequence. To compute the percentage overlap between repertoires, the number of shared unique clonotypes was divided by the size of the smaller repertoire. Three approaches were used to assess repertoire richness: RTK rarefaction, the Chao1 estimator, and Recon v2.1 estimates of unobserved clonotypes. Generation probabilities for all TCRbeta clonotypes obtained by the gDNA method from four donors were computed using OLGA. TCRdb holds this immuneACCESS table with in-frame rearrangements only. Some clones are missing; in checked studies, unresolved V genes explain under half, and the rest has no known cause. V, J and clone size reflect that table, while D and trimming were determined from the DNA. In this sample the table shows about 730,000 clones, about two thirds of which occur a single time. The ten largest clones represent approximately 1.7% of the sample.

Donors were healthy HIV-negative adults with no recently reported acute infections or vaccinations. Every donor was a Caucasian adult living in Nashville, Tennessee, USA. CD4+ T cells were enriched by magnetic negative selection, after which naive cells were positively selected on CD45RA and the negative fraction was taken as the memory subset. Blood was obtained by leukapheresis, after which PBMCs were separated by Ficoll-Histopaque density gradient centrifugation and cryopreserved in liquid nitrogen vapor phase. Purity and quantity of every magnetically sorted T cell population were checked by analytical flow cytometry. Genomic DNA was isolated from each sorted fraction and quantified by UV absorbance on a Nanodrop 2000c.

This TCR derives from a woman in her twenties or thirties in good health. The sequencing input was memory CD4+ T cells sorted from blood. Per the publication, the cell subset or site label means: CD45RA-negative fraction. Recombination joined TRBV4-1 with TRBJ2-7, with TRBD2 perhaps the D gene, on 5 matching bases. The CDR3 protein: CASSQDRQPAPGEQYF. The DNA sequence is TGCGCCAGCAGCCAAGATCGTCAACCTGCACCGGGGGAGCAGTACTTC.